This T cell receptor (beta chain) was sequenced in a study of blood T cells in healthy people across ages. Turning to this clonotype: Its antigen is unidentified.

Points from the study as a whole: TCR beta diversity, measured per million T cells, fell in a roughly linear way with age. Strong correlation existed between TCR beta diversity and naive T cell percentage.

Drawing of peripheral blood yielded about 10 milliliters from each donor. Sample-barcoded 5' priming and a J-beta primer mix drove a second PCR of roughly 6 to 12 cycles. Each cDNA molecule received a tag from a template-switch adaptor that had 12 random nucleotides. TCRdb re-analysed the 5' RACE reads in MiXCR, keeping a single row per CDR3 protein. The sample yields 1.5 million to 2 million distinct CDR3 sequences, about 50% seen once. Sequences were obtained from blood. This receptor was identified in a woman aged 40 to 55 in good health.

In DNA form, the CDR3 reads TGTGCCAGCAGTTACTTCCGTGGCCCTAACTATGGCTACACCTTC. Translation: CASSYFRGPNYGYTF. J is TRBJ1-2 and V is TRBV6-5; D is uncertain. Looked up from germline, CDR1 is MNHEY and CDR2 is SVGAGI. The CDR3 sequence is 15 residues long. V lost 1 base and J lost 0, with 9 bases in between.